This TCR beta chain was observed in a study of CD8 T cells in Susac syndrome (dated by TCRdb to the late 2010s). Regarding the complete study: Among the Susac syndrome patients who were sequenced, clinically active disease was present in 5 or 6 and clinical remission was observed in eight or nine. At blood withdrawal, Susac syndrome patients were therapy-naive, treated with corticosteroids (with IVIg additionally given to some), or treated with IVIg alone. Whether CD8+ T cell activation and differentiation in Susac syndrome was antigen driven was tested using repertoire sequencing. The study compared CD8+ T cell repertoire clonality among 12 healthy donors, some 14 Susac syndrome patients and about 16 multiple sclerosis patients. Results and caveats for the whole study, not just this receptor: Looking at Susac-specific public clones, the researchers identified about 15 in the total CD8+ repertoire and about 5 in the CD8+ TEMRA repertoire. The number of individuals in the TCR sequencing and HLA analysis was recognized as being relatively small. Clonal expansion was seen in Susac syndrome CD8+ repertoires, peaking in CD8+ TEMRA cells and being greater in clinically active patients than in remitting ones.

RNA was extracted using the RNeasy kit, and about 0.45 to 1 ug of the RNA was reverse transcribed with random hexamers. The immunoSEQ multiplex PCR assay, covering 54 Vbeta and 13 Jbeta segments, was used to amplify TCR beta CDR3 regions. To correct PCR amplification bias, a synthetic template baseline was used for both primer optimization and computational correction. Per the original workflow: Reads were assigned to V, D and J genes according to IMGT and analyzed in immunoSEQ Analyzer, with only productive sequences retained. Clonality was computed as one minus Shannon entropy normalized by log2 of the number of productive unique sequences. For each patient and control, public and private clones were evaluated within the 100 most prevalent clones. Clones were defined as Susac-specific when absent from the healthy and MS cohorts, from about 970 published viral clones and from other ImmuneACCESS disease sequences. TCRdb reran the public reads through fastp at Q25 and MiXCR, keeping productive beta chains. Rows are unified per CDR3 protein, each entry keeping the most common DNA and genes. The V and J calls were not made by the authors but by TCRdb's processing. In all, the sample holds some 58,000 distinct CDR3 sequences, and more than 85% of those were seen once. Less than 0.95% of the sample lies in the top ten.

This clonotype appeared once. Its antigen is currently not known. Within one base of it there is no much larger clone, and no base qualities were kept. A single read makes a weak case. At the junction V is shortened by 4 bases and J by 8 bases, with 19 bases in between. Including cysteine and phenylalanine, the CDR3 has 15 amino acids. The read is trimmed to its CDR3 DNA, 45 bases read in frame from base 1. Reading the germline V gene gives CDR1 SGHDT and CDR2 YYEEEE. High-throughput TCR beta sequencing profiled peripheral blood CD8+ and CD4+ T cells from healthy donors, Susac syndrome patients and multiple sclerosis patients. Susac syndrome patients met recently defined diagnostic criteria for definite or probable disease. Bulk CD8+ and CD4+ T cells were purified by magnetic negative isolation, while CD8+ TEMRA cells were enriched using FACS. Blood was drawn into EDTA tubes, processed within 24 hours, and PBMCs were isolated by density gradient centrifugation. PBMCs intended for TCR sequencing were cryopreserved in liquid nitrogen and thawed later in a water bath at 37 degrees C. The sorted or isolated CD4+, CD8+ and CD8+ TEMRA cells had a purity of 90% or higher.

Sequencing was carried out using CD8+ T cells from PBMCs. The rearrangement combines TRBV5-6 with TRBJ2-1; the D gene assignment is perhaps TRBD1 or TRBD2, with each matching 5 bases. The clonotype comes from a human donor with Susac syndrome. The nucleotide sequence reads TGTGCCAGCAGCACGTTCGGGACGGAGATGGATGAGCAGTTCTTC. Its protein product is CASSTFGTEMDEQFF.